This entry features one T cell receptor (beta chain) sequence. Its target is unknown. Germline values: CDR1 SGHRS, CDR2 YFSETQ. CDR3 length: 13 amino acids. The V end lost 2 bases, the J end lost 1 base, and 6 bases lay between the germline ends. The data originate from a study of T cell responses to AZD1222 COVID-19 vaccine. General study points: Donors, mostly white British, included more females; clonal diversity was possibly underestimated. A rise in Spike-specific TCR breadth and depth followed two AZD1222 doses. All repertoire sampling was performed exclusively after the peak T cell response.

The assay was immunoSEQ multiplex PCR, and TCRdb's table has in-frame clones only and misses some. The sample has more than 140,000 clones; about nine tenths are singletons. The material sequenced was peripheral blood, taken on day 0 of MenACWY control vaccination. The sequence was obtained from an adult in good health. The chain combines TRBV5-1 with TRBJ1-1; D is undetermined. CDR3 loop: CASSFQENTEAFF. The CDR3 DNA sequence: TGCGCCAGCAGCTTTCAGGAGAACACTGAAGCTTTCTTT. Using reference TRBV5-1 and TRBJ1-1 for the parts outside the CDR3, the full variable domain is KAGVTQTPRYLIKTRGQQVTLSCSPISGHRSVSWYQQTPGQGLQFLFEYFSETQRNKGNFPGRFSGRQFSNSRSEMNVSTLELGDSALYLCASSFQENTEAFFGQGTRLTVV.